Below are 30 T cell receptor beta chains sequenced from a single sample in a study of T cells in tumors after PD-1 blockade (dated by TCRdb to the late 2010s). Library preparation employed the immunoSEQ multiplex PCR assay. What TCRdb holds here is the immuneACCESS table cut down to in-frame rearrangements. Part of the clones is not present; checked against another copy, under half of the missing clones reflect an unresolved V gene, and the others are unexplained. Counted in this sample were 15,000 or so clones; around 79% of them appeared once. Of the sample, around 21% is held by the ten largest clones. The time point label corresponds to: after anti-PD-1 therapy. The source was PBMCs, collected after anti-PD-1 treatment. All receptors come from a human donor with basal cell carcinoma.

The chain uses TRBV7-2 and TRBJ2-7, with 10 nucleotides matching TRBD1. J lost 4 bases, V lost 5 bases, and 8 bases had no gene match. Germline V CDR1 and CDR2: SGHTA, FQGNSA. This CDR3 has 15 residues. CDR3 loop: CASSPSGTGDYEQYF. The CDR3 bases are TGTGCCAGCAGCCCCTCCGGGACAGGGGATTACGAGCAGTACTTC.

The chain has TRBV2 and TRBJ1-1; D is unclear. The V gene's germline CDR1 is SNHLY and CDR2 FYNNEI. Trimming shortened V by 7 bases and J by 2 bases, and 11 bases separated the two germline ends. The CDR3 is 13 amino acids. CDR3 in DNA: TGTGCCAGCAATGAGGAGGTAAACACTGAAGCTTTCTTT. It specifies CASNEEVNTEAFF. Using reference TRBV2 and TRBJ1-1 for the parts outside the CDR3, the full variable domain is EPEVTQTPSHQVTQMGQEVILRCVPISNHLYFYWYRQILGQKVEFLVSFYNNEISEKSEIFDDQFSVERPDGSNFTLKIRSTKLEDSAMYFCASNEEVNTEAFFGQGTRLTVV.

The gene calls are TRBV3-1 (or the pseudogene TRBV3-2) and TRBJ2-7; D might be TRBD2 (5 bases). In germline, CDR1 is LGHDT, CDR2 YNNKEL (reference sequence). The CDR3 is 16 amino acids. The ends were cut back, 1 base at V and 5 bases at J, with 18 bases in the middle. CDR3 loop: CASSQAPLQRADEQYF. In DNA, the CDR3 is TGTGCCAGCAGCCAAGCCCCCCTACAGCGAGCGGACGAGCAGTACTTC.

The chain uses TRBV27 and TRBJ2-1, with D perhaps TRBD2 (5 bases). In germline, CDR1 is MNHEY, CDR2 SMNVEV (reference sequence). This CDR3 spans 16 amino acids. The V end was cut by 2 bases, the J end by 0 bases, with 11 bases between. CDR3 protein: CASSLGERSSYNEQFF. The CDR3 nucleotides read TGTGCCAGCAGTTTAGGAGAGCGGAGCTCCTACAATGAGCAGTTCTTC.

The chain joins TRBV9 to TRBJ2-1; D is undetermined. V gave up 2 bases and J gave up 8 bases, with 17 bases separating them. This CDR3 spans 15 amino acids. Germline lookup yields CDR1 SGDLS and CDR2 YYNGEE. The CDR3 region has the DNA TGTGCCAGCAGCGTCGTCCCCGAGGCTTTCGATGAGCAGTTCTTC. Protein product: CASSVVPEAFDEQFF. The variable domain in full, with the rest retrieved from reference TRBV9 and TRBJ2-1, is DSGVTQTPKHLITATGQRVTLRCSPRSGDLSVYWYQQSLDQGLQFLIQYYNGEERAKGNILERFSAQQFPDLHSELNLSSLELGDSALYFCASSVVPEAFDEQFFGPGTRLTVL.

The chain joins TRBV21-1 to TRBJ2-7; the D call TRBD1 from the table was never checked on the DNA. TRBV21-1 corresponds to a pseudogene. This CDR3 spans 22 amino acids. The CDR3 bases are TGTGCCAGCAGCAAAGAGAATCGACCAATAGAGAATCACAGGGACGGGCCCTACGAGCAGTACTTC. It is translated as CASSKENRPIENHRDGPYEQYF.

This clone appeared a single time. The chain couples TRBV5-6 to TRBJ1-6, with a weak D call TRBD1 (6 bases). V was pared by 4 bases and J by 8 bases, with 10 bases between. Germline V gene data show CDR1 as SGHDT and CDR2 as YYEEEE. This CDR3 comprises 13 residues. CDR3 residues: CASSLDSYSPLHF. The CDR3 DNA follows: TGTGCCAGCAGCCTGGACAGTTATTCACCCCTCCACTTT.

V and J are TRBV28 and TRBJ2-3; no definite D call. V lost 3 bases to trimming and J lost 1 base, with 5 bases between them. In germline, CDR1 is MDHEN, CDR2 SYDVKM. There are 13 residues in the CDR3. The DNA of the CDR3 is TGTGCCAGCAGTTTGATGGGCACAGATACGCAGTATTTT. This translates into CASSLMGTDTQYF. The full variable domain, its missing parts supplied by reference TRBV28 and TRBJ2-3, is DVKVTQSSRYLVKRTGEKVFLECVQDMDHENMFWYRQDPGLGLRLIYFSYDVKMKEKGDIPEGYSVSREKKERFSLILESASTNQTSMYLCASSLMGTDTQYFGPGTRLTVL.

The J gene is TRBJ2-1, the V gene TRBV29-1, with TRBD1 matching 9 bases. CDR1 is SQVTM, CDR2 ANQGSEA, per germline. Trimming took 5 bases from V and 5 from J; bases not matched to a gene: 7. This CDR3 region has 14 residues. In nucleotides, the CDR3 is TGCAGCGTTTACAGGGACAGGGTTAACAATGAGCAGTTCTTC. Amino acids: CSVYRDRVNNEQFF.

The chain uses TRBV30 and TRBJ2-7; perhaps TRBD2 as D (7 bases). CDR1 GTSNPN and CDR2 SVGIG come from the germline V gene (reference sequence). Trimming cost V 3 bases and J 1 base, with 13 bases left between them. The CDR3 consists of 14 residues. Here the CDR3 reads CAWSRRGASYEQYF. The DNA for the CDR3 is TGTGCCTGGAGCCGACGGGGGGCATCCTACGAGCAGTACTTC.

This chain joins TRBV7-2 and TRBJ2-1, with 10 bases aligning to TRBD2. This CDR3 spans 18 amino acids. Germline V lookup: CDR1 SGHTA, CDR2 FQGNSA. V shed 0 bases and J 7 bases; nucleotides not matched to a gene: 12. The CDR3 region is CASSLASGGPLFLNEQFF. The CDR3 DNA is TGTGCCAGCAGCTTAGCTAGCGGGGGGCCCTTATTTTTAAATGAGCAGTTCTTC.

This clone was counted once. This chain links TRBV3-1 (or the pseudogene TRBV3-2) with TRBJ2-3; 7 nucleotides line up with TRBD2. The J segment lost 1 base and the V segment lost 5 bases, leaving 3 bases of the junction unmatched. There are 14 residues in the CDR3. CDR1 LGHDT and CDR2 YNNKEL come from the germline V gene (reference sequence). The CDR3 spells CASSWDYRTDTQYF. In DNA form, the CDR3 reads TGTGCCAGCAGCTGGGACTATCGCACAGATACGCAGTATTTT.

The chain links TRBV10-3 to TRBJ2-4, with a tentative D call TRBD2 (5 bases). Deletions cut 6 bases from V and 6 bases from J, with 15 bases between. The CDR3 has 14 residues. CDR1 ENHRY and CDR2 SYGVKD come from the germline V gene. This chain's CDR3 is CAISATGEGNIQYF. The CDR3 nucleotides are TGTGCCATCAGCGCTACCGGGGAAGGAAACATTCAGTACTTC.

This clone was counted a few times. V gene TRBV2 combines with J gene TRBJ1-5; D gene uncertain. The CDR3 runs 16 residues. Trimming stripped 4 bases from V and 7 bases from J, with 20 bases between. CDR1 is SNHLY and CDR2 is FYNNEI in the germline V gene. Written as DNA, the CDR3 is TGTGCCAGCAGTGCGCGATGGTTCTTCGACGACCAGCCCCAGCATTTT. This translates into CASSARWFFDDQPQHF.

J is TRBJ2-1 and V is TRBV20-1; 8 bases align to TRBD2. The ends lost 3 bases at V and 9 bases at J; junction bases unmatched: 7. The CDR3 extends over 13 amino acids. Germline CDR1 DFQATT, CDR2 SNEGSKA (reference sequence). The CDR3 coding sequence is TGCAGTGCTAGTGGGCGGGGGGTAGGTGAGCAGTTCTTC. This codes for CSASGRGVGEQFF.

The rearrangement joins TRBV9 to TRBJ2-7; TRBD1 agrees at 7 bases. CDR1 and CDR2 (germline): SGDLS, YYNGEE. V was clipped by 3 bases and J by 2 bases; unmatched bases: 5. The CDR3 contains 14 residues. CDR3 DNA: TGTGCCAGCAGCGCCTCCCAGGGGGCCTACGAGCAGTACTTC. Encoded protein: CASSASQGAYEQYF.

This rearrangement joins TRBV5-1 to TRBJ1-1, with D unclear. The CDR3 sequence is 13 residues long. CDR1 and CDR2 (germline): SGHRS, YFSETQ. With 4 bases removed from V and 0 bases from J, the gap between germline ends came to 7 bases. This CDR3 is CASSASVNTEAFF. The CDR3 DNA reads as TGCGCCAGCAGCGCTTCAGTGAACACTGAAGCTTTCTTT.

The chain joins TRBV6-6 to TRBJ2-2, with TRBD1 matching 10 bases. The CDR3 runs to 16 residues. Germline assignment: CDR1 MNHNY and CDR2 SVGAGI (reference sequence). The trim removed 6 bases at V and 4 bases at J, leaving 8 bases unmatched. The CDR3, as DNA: TGTGCCAGCAGCTATGGACAGGGGGAATTCACCGGGGAGCTGTTTTTT. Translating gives CASSYGQGEFTGELFF.

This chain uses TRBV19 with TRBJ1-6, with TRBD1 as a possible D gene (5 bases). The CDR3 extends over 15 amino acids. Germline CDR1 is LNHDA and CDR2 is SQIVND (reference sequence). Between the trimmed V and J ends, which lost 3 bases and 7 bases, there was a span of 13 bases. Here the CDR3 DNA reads TGTGCCAGTAGTATCCGCAGGGTGGGCAATTCACCCCTCCACTTT. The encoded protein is CASSIRRVGNSPLHF.

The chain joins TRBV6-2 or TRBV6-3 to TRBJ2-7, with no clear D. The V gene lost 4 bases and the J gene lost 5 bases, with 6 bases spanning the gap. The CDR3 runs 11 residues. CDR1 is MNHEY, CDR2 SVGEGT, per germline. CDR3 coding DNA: TGTGCCAGCAGTTCGACCCACGAGCAGTACTTC. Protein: CASSSTHEQYF.

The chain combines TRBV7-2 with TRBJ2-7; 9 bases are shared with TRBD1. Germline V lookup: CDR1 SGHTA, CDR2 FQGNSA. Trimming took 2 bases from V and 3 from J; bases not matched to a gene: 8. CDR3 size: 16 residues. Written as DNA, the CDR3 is TGTGCCAGCAGCTTAAGGTGGGGGACAGGGAGCTACGAGCAGTACTTC. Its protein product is CASSLRWGTGSYEQYF.

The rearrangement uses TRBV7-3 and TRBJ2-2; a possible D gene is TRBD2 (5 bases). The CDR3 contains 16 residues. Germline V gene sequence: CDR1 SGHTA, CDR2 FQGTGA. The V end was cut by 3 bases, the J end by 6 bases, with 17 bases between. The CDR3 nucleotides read TGTGCCAGCAGCTTGGGCCGGGAACCTTACCCCGGGGAGCTGTTTTTT. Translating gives CASSLGREPYPGELFF.

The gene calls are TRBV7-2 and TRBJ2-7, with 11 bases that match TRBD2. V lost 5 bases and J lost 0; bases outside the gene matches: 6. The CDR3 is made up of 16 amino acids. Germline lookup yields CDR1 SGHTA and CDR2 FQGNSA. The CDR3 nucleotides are TGTGCCAGCAGCATTAGCGGGGGGGGGAGCTCCTACGAGCAGTACTTC. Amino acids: CASSISGGGSSYEQYF.

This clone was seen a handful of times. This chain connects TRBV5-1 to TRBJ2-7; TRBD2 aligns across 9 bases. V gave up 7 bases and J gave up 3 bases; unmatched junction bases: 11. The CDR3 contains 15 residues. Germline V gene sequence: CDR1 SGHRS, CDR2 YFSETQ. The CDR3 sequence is CASHNLAGKGYEQYF. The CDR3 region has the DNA TGCGCCAGCCACAACCTAGCGGGGAAGGGCTACGAGCAGTACTTC.

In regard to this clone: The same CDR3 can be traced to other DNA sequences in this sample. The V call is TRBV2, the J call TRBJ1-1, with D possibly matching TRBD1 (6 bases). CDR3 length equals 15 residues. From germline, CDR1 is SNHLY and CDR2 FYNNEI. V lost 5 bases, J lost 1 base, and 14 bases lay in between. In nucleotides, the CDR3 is TGTGCCAGCAGTAAACAGGGCCGAGGGAACACTGAAGCTTTCTTT. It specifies CASSKQGRGNTEAFF.

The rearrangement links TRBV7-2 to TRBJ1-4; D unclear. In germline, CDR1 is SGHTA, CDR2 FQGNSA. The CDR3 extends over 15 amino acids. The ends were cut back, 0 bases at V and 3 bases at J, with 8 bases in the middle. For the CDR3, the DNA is TGTGCCAGCAGCTTAGCGGGGTCGGCTAATGAAAAACTGTTTTTT. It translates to CASSLAGSANEKLFF.

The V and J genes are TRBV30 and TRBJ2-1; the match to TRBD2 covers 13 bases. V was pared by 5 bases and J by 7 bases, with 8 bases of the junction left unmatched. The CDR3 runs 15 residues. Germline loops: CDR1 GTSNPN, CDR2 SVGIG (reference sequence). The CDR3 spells CAWATGLAGSNEQFF. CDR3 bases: TGTGCCTGGGCTACGGGACTAGCGGGAAGTAATGAGCAGTTCTTC.

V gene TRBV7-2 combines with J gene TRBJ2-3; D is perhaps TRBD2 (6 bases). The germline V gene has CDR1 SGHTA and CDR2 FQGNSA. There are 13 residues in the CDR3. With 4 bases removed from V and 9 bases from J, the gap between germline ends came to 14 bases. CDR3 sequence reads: CASSSTAGGTQYF. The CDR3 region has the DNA TGTGCCAGCAGCTCCACGGCCGGAGGGACGCAGTATTTT.

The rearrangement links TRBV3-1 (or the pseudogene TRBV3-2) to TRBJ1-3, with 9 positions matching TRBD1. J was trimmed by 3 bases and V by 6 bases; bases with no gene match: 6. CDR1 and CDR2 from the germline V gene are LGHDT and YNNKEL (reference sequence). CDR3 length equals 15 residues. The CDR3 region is CASRATGGVGNTIYF. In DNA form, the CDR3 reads TGTGCCAGCAGGGCAACAGGGGGCGTTGGAAACACCATATATTTT.

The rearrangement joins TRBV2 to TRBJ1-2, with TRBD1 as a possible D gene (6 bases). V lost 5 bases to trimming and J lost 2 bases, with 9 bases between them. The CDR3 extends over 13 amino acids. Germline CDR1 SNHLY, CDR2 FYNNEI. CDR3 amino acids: CASSRDRNYGYTF. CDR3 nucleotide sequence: TGTGCCAGCAGTCGAGACAGGAACTATGGCTACACCTTC.